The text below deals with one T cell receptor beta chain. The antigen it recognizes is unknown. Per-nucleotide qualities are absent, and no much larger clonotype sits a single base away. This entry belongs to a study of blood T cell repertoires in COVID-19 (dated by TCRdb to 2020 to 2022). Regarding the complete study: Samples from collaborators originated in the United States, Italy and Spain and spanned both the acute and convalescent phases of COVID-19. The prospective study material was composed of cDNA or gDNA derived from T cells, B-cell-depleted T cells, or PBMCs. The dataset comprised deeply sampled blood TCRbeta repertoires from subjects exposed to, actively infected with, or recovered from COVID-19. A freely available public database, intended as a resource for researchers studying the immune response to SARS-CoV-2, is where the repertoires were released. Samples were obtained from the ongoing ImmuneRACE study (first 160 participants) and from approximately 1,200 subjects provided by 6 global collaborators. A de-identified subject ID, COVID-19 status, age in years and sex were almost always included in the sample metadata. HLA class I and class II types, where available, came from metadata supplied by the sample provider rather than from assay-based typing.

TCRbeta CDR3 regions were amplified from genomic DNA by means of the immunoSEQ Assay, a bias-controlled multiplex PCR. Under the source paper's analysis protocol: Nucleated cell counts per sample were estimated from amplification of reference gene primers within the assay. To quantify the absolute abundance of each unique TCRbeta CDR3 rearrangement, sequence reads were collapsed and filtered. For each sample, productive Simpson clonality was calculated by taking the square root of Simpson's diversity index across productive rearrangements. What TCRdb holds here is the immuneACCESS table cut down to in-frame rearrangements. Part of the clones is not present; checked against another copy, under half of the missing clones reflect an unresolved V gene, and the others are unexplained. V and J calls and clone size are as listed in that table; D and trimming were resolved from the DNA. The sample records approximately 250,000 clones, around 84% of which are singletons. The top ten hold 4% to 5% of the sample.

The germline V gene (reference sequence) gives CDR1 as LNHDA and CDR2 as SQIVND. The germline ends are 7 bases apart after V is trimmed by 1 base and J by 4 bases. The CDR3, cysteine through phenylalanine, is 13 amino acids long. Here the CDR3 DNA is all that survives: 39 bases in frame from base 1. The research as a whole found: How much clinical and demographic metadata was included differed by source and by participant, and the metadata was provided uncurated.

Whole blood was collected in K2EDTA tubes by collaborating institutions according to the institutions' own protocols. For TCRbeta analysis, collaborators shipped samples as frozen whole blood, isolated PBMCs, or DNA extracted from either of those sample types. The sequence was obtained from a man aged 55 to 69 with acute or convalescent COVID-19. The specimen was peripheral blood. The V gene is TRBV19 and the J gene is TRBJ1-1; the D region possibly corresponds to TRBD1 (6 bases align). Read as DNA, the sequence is TGTGCCAGTAGTATAGTAGGGGGCACTGAAGCTTTCTTT. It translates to CASSIVGGTEAFF.